These 32 T cell receptor beta chains share one sample of origin, sequenced in a study of blood T cells in healthy people across ages. A second PCR of about 6 to 11 cycles used a sample-barcoded 5' primer and a J-beta primer mix. MiXCR, run by TCRdb on the 5' RACE reads, gives a single entry per CDR3 protein. The sample comprises over 950,000 distinct CDR3 sequences, more than 30% of which are singletons, and less than 15% rests with the top ten. Sequencing was done on a sample of blood. Receptors originate from a man between 18 and 35 years old in good health.

This clonotype occurred many times. The chain recombines TRBV6-5 with TRBJ2-3; tentative D call: TRBD2 (5 bases). The CDR3 length is 15 residues. Germline values: CDR1 MNHEY, CDR2 SVGAGI. Trimming shortened V by 4 bases and J by 4 bases, and 15 bases separated the two germline ends. CDR3 region: CASSSNGITADTQYF. CDR3 bases: TGTGCCAGCAGTTCTAACGGGATAACAGCAGATACGCAGTATTTT.

The gene calls are TRBV7-2 and TRBJ2-4, with 7 bases identical to TRBD1. The V and J ends lost 1 base and 12 bases, in that order; junction bases with no gene match: 3. The CDR3 consists of 12 residues. The germline V gene has CDR1 SGHTA and CDR2 FQGNSA. CDR3 DNA: TGTGCCAGCAGCTTAGAGGGGGCATATCAGTACTTC. Protein sequence: CASSLEGAYQYF.

The chain combines TRBV7-9 with TRBJ2-2; perhaps TRBD2 as D (5 bases). This CDR3 spans 15 amino acids. Germline CDR1 is SEHNR and CDR2 is FQNEAQ (reference sequence). V was trimmed by 8 bases and J by 0 bases, leaving 13 bases between them. The CDR3 region has the DNA TGTGCCAGCCCACCCCCCGGGACGAACACCGGGGAGCTGTTTTTT. It is translated as CASPPPGTNTGELFF.

The rearrangement links TRBV11-1 to TRBJ2-7, with a possible D match to TRBD2 (6 bases). Germline-derived CDR1 and CDR2 are SGHAT and FQDESV (reference sequence). The CDR3 covers 18 residues. V shed 2 bases and J shed 4 bases, with 24 bases lying between them. The CDR3 DNA reads TGTGCCAGCAGCTTACCTCGAGCGGGCAGCCTTTCTTTATACGAGCAGTACTTC. Translation gives CASSLPRAGSLSLYEQYF.

This clonotype was observed once. Its ends do not fully match the called genes, so a read error is possible. The rearrangement joins TRBV4-2 to TRBJ1-2; 8 bases match TRBD1. The CDR3 length is 18 residues. The germline CDR1 and CDR2 sequences are LGHNA and YNFKEQ. The CDR3 region is CAGSQDKMGQAVIYGYTF. CDR3 bases: TGTGCCGGCAGCCAAGATAAGATGGGACAGGCCGTAATCTATGGCTACACCTTC.

Concerning this clonotype: No conserved phenylalanine or tryptophan ends this CDR3, so it is likely a read error. The chain is built from TRBV14 and TRBJ2-1, with a tentative D call TRBD1 (5 bases). Between the trimmed V and J ends, which lost 0 bases and 7 bases, there was a span of 13 bases. Germline loops: CDR1 SGHDN, CDR2 FVKESK. The CDR3 is 15 amino acids. CDR3 nucleotide sequence: TGTGCCAGCAGCCAAGACGCGTGGGGCCAAAATGAGCAGTTCGTC. Its protein is CASSQDAWGQNEQFV.

The V and J genes are TRBV12-3 or TRBV12-4 and TRBJ2-7; D is undetermined. The germline V and J ends were trimmed by 4 bases and 0 bases, with 22 bases remaining between them. The CDR3 sequence is 18 residues long. This CDR3 reads CASSWNPDLAIGSYEQYF. The CDR3 nucleotides read TGTGCCAGCAGTTGGAACCCAGACCTCGCCATTGGCTCCTACGAGCAGTACTTC.

This chain links TRBV20-1 with TRBJ2-1; a possible D gene is TRBD1 (5 bases). Per the germline V gene, CDR1 is DFQATT and CDR2 is SNEGSKA (reference sequence). The CDR3 totals 14 residues. The V gene lost 0 bases and the J gene lost 6 bases, with 12 bases spanning the gap. CDR3 sequence: CSARDRKGINEQFF. The CDR3 nucleotides are TGCAGTGCTAGAGATAGGAAGGGGATCAATGAGCAGTTCTTC.

The chain recombines TRBV4-2 with TRBJ1-4; weak D call: TRBD1 (5 bases). V shed 0 bases and J shed 8 bases, with 16 bases lying between them. Germline CDR1 LGHNA, CDR2 YNFKEQ. The CDR3 is 16 amino acids. The CDR3 DNA follows: TGTGCCAGCAGCCAAGAAATGGGGACCGGGCGCGAAAAACTGTTTTTT. Translated, it gives CASSQEMGTGREKLFF.

The chain joins TRBV5-1 to TRBJ2-5; 9 bases map to TRBD2. The CDR3 consists of 16 residues. The V segment lost 7 bases and the J segment 11 bases; nucleotides outside the gene matches: 21. The germline V gene encodes CDR1 SGHRS and CDR2 YFSETQ. The CDR3 is CASRRVAGVQYNEQYF. The CDR3 DNA reads as TGCGCCAGCCGTCGGGTAGCGGGGGTCCAATACAATGAGCAGTACTTC.

The chain recombines TRBV6-5 with TRBJ2-3; 9 bases agree with TRBD2. V trimming: 4 bases; J trimming: 2 bases; junction bases outside the gene matches: 7. The CDR3 totals 16 residues. Germline CDR1 and CDR2: MNHEY and SVGAGI. CDR3 residues: CASSSSTSGNTDTQYF. DNA for the CDR3: TGTGCCAGCAGTTCCTCGACTAGCGGAAACACAGATACGCAGTATTTT.

A few counts support this clonotype. The chain combines TRBV6-5 with TRBJ2-7; D might be TRBD2 (5 bases). Germline lookup yields CDR1 MNHEY and CDR2 SVGAGI. This CDR3 region has 13 residues. V lost 7 bases, J lost 6 bases, and 16 bases lay in between. CDR3 sequence: CASISRGSGEQYF. CDR3 DNA: TGTGCCAGCATTTCACGGGGATCGGGCGAGCAGTACTTC.

This clonotype was recorded many times. This chain uses TRBV6-5 with TRBJ2-1; the D is unclear. The CDR3 extends over 11 amino acids. The V end lost 0 bases, the J end lost 6 bases, and 0 bases lay between the germline ends. The germline V gene encodes CDR1 MNHEY and CDR2 SVGAGI. The CDR3 DNA is TGTGCCAGCAGTTACTCCAATGAGCAGTTCTTC. Its protein product is CASSYSNEQFF.

This clonotype has at least ten counts. The rearrangement uses TRBV5-1 and TRBJ2-3; 9 nucleotides align to TRBD1. CDR1 is SGHRS and CDR2 is YFSETQ in the germline V gene. The CDR3 has 18 amino acids. V gave up 3 bases and J gave up 2 bases; unmatched junction bases: 13. This CDR3 is CASSSLPGQGLLTDTQYF. Written as DNA, the CDR3 is TGCGCCAGCAGCTCGCTACCGGGACAGGGTCTTCTCACAGATACGCAGTATTTT.

This clonotype has more than one count but fewer than ten. The chain carries TRBV20-1 and TRBJ2-7, with D uncertain. CDR3 length: 11 residues. V was pared by 3 bases and J by 3 bases, with 6 bases between. CDR1 and CDR2 (germline): DFQATT, SNEGSKA (reference sequence). CDR3 in DNA: TGCAGTGCTAGGAGCCACTACGAGCAGTACTTC. Amino acids: CSARSHYEQYF.

This clonotype has more than one count but fewer than ten. The rearrangement uses TRBV2 and TRBJ2-3; 10 bases map to TRBD2. Germline loops: CDR1 SNHLY, CDR2 FYNNEI. The V and J ends lost 8 bases and 3 bases, in that order; junction bases with no gene match: 8. This CDR3 contains 15 residues. CDR3 nucleotides: TGTGCCAGCCAGGAACTAGCGGGGCTTACAGATACGCAGTATTTT. It is translated as CASQELAGLTDTQYF.

The V call is TRBV12-3 or TRBV12-4, the J call TRBJ2-7; D might be TRBD1 or TRBD2, each matching 5 bases. Trimming took 5 bases from V and 3 from J, leaving 20 bases between them. There are 16 residues in the CDR3. The CDR3: CASSARGLVPHYEQYF. The CDR3 coding sequence is TGTGCCAGCAGTGCCCGGGGCCTCGTACCCCACTACGAGCAGTACTTC.

This clonotype has a count of ten or more. Its ends do not fully match the called genes, so a read error is possible. The CDR3 sequence: CASSQGTNNEQFF. CDR3 nucleotides: TGTGCCAGCAGTCAAGGGACGAACAATGAGCAGTTCTTC. The genes are TRBV4-2 and TRBJ2-1; D is perhaps TRBD1 or TRBD2 (5 bases each). This CDR3 has 13 residues. Germline V gene lookup returns CDR1 LGHNA and CDR2 YNFKEQ.

The chain is built from TRBV5-1 and TRBJ2-1; D remains unclear. The germline gives CDR1 SGHRS, CDR2 YFSETQ. The CDR3 has 12 residues. Trimming took off 5 bases at V and 7 bases at J, with 10 bases between the two ends. The CDR3 is CASSGLWNEQFF. The CDR3 region has the DNA TGCGCCAGCAGTGGTCTCTGGAATGAGCAGTTCTTC.

This chain joins TRBV4-1 and TRBJ2-1, with 7 bases identical to TRBD1. The germline V gene encodes CDR1 MGHRA and CDR2 YSYEKL. After removal of 0 bases from V and 3 bases from J, the junction contained 11 bases not matched to a gene. There are 18 residues in the CDR3. The CDR3 spells CASSQDRIGQGVYNEQFF. In DNA form, the CDR3 reads TGCGCCAGCAGCCAAGATCGGATAGGGCAGGGGGTCTACAATGAGCAGTTCTTC.

This clonotype has a count of ten or more. The chain carries TRBV7-2 and TRBJ2-3; D may be TRBD1 or TRBD2 (5 bases each). V was clipped by 5 bases and J by 5 bases, with 8 bases between them. The CDR3 sequence is 12 residues long. In germline, CDR1 is SGHTA, CDR2 FQGNSA. The CDR3 loop is CASSPGRDTQYF. The CDR3 nucleotides are TGTGCCAGCAGCCCGGGACGAGATACGCAGTATTTT. The full variable domain, completed using reference TRBV7-2 and TRBJ2-3, is GAGVSQSPSNKVTEKGKDVELRCDPISGHTALYWYRQSLGQGLEFLIYFQGNSAPDKSGLPSDRFSAERTGGSVSTLTIQRTQQEDSAVYLCASSPGRDTQYFGPGTRLTVL.

This rearrangement joins TRBV20-1 to TRBJ1-1; D uncertain. The V gene's germline CDR1 is DFQATT and CDR2 SNEGSKA (reference sequence). The CDR3 spans 18 residues. The V and J ends lost 1 base and 1 base respectively, with 22 bases between them. CDR3 sequence: CSARVLGWAQAPNTEAFF. CDR3 coding DNA: TGCAGTGCTAGAGTTCTTGGGTGGGCCCAGGCACCGAACACTGAAGCTTTCTTT.

This clonotype is a singleton in its sample. The CDR3 coding sequence is TGTGCCTGGAGCCTACAGACTGAAGCTTTCTTT. Translation gives CAWSLQTEAFF. The chain carries TRBV30 and TRBJ1-1; D is uncertain. The length of the CDR3 is 11 residues. Germline-derived CDR1 and CDR2 are GTSNPN and SVGIG (reference sequence). V dropped 3 bases and J dropped 5 bases, with 7 bases sitting between them.

This clonotype was seen repeatedly, ten times or more. The rearrangement uses TRBV12-3 or TRBV12-4 and TRBJ2-3, with 9 bases lining up with TRBD2. Trimming cost V 2 bases and J 2 bases; bases outside gene matches: 2. The CDR3 totals 15 residues. The CDR3 spells CASSLSGGLTDTQYF. In DNA form, the CDR3 reads TGTGCCAGCAGTTTAAGCGGGGGGCTCACAGATACGCAGTATTTT.

The V and J genes are TRBV27 and TRBJ1-1, with D perhaps matching TRBD1 (6 bases). V lost 7 bases, J lost 5 bases, and 17 bases lay in between. Germline-derived CDR1 and CDR2 are MNHEY and SMNVEV (reference sequence). The length of the CDR3 is 14 residues. The CDR3 loop is CASNPSQGGTEAFF. The CDR3 DNA reads as TGTGCCAGCAACCCTTCACAGGGAGGGACTGAAGCTTTCTTT.

As concerns this clonotype: An end of the junction does not agree with germline; a read error may underlie this. The chain recombines TRBV7-9 with TRBJ2-7; D remains ambiguous. The CDR3 is made up of 13 amino acids. The germline CDR1 and CDR2 sequences are SEHNR and FQNEAQ (reference sequence). The CDR3 here is CANSFPQTYEQYF. In nucleotides, the CDR3 is TGTGCCAACAGCTTTCCACAGACCTACGAGCAGTACTTC. Looking up the rest from reference TRBV7-9 and TRBJ2-7 gives the full variable domain: DTGVSQNPRHKITKRGQNVTFRCDPISEHNRLYWYRQTLGQGPEFLTYFQNEAQLEKSRLLSDRFSAERPKGSFSTLEIQRTEQGDSAMYLCANSFPQTYEQYFGPGTRLTVT.

J is TRBJ2-1 and V is TRBV7-2; 7 bases line up with TRBD1. Germline CDR1 is SGHTA and CDR2 is FQGNSA. Trimming removed 1 base from V and 6 bases from J; junction bases left unmatched: 9. The CDR3 is 16 residues long. For the CDR3, the DNA is TGTGCCAGCAGCTTAGGGCCACAGGGGCTTTCCAATGAGCAGTTCTTC. Its protein product is CASSLGPQGLSNEQFF.

V usage is TRBV4-2 and J usage is TRBJ1-2; TRBD1 might be the D (5 bases). Trimming took 0 bases from V and 3 from J, leaving 8 bases between them. The germline gives CDR1 LGHNA, CDR2 YNFKEQ. The CDR3 sequence is 14 residues long. Written as DNA, the CDR3 is TGTGCCAGCAGCCAAGATCTAGGGGACTATGGCTACACCTTC. Residues: CASSQDLGDYGYTF.

The chain is built from TRBV7-9 and TRBJ2-2, with 7 nucleotides matching TRBD1. The CDR3 runs to 19 residues. The V gene's germline CDR1 is SEHNR and CDR2 FQNEAQ (reference sequence). Trimming at V came to 5 bases and at J to 0 bases, leaving 15 bases not matched to a gene. In nucleotides, the CDR3 is TGTGCCAGCAGCCCTAACTACAGGGGAGAGCACGCGAACACCGGGGAGCTGTTTTTT. This sequence encodes CASSPNYRGEHANTGELFF.

V usage is TRBV20-1 and J usage is TRBJ2-5; 9 bases agree with TRBD1. The CDR3 runs to 14 residues. The V segment lost 2 bases and the J segment 4 bases; nucleotides outside the gene matches: 5. CDR1 and CDR2 (germline): DFQATT, SNEGSKA (reference sequence). CDR3: CSARPRTGVETQYF. The CDR3 region has the DNA TGCAGTGCTAGACCCCGGACAGGGGTAGAGACCCAGTACTTC.

The V call is TRBV7-8, the J call TRBJ1-4; D unclear. This CDR3 comprises 15 residues. Trimming pared 5 bases from V and 8 bases from J, leaving 18 bases between. Germline V gives CDR1 SGHVS, CDR2 FQNEAQ. Here the CDR3 DNA reads TGTGCCAGCAGCGCTACACAGCAAGGAACAGAAAAACTGTTTTTT. It specifies CASSATQQGTEKLFF.

About this clonotype: One junction end disagrees with the germline gene, perhaps due to a read error. The chain is built from TRBV9 and TRBJ2-1; TRBD2 aligns across 7 bases. Germline V gene lookup returns CDR1 SGDLS and CDR2 YYNGEE. The length of the CDR3 is 15 residues. The CDR3 is CASNVEAGSYNEQFF. The CDR3 DNA reads TGTGCCAGCAACGTAGAAGCGGGGTCCTACAATGAGCAGTTCTTC.